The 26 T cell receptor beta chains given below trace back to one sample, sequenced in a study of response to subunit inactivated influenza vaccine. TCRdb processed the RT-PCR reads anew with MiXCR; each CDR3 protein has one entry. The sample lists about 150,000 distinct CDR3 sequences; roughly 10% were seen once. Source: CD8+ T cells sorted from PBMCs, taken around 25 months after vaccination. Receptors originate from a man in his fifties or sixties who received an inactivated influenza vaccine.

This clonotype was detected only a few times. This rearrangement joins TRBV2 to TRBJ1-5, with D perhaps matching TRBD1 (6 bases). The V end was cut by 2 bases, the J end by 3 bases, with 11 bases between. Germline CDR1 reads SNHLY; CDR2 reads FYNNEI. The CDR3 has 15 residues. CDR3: CASSEPGHLNQPQHF. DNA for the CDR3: TGTGCCAGCAGTGAACCGGGACACCTCAATCAGCCCCAGCATTTT.

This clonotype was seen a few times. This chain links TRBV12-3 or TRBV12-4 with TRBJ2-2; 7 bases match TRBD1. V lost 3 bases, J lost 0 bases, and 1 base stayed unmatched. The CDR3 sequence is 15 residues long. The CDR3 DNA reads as TGTGCCAGCAGTTTCCAGGGGGCGAACACCGGGGAGCTGTTTTTT. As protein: CASSFQGANTGELFF.

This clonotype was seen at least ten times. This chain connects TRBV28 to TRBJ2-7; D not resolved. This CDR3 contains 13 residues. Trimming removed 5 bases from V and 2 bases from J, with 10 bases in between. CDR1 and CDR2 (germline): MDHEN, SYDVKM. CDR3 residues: CASSLRAPYEQYF. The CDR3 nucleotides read TGTGCCAGCAGTCTCCGGGCCCCCTACGAGCAGTACTTC. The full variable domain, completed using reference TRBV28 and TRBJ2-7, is DVKVTQSSRYLVKRTGEKVFLECVQDMDHENMFWYRQDPGLGLRLIYFSYDVKMKEKGDIPEGYSVSREKKERFSLILESASTNQTSMYLCASSLRAPYEQYFGPGTRLTVT.

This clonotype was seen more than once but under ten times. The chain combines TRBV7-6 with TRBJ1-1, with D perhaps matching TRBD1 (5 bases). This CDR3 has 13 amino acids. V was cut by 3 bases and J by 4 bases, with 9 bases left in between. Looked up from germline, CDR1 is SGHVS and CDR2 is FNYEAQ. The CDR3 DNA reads TGTGCCAGCAGCTTGGGGGTATCCACTGAAGCTTTCTTT. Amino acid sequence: CASSLGVSTEAFF.

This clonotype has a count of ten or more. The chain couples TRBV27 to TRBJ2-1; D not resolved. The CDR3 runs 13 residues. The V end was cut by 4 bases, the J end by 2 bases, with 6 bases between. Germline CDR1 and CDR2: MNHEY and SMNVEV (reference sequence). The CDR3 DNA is TGTGCCAGCAGTTACGGCACCTACAATGAGCAGTTCTTC. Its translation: CASSYGTYNEQFF.

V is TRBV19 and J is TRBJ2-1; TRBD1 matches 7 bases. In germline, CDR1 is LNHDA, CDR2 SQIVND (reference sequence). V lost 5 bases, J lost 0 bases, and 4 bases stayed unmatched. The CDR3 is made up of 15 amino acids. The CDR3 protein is CASSGTVASYNEQFF. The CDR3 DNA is TGTGCCAGTAGTGGGACAGTGGCCTCCTACAATGAGCAGTTCTTC. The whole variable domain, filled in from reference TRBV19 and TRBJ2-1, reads DGGITQSPKYLFRKEGQNVTLSCEQNLNHDAMYWYRQDPGQGLRLIYYSQIVNDFQKGDIAEGYSVSREKKESFPLTVTSAQKNPTAFYLCASSGTVASYNEQFFGPGTRLTVL.

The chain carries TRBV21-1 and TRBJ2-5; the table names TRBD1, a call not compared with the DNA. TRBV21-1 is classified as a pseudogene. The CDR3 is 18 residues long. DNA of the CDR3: TGTGCCAGCAGCACCCATAACAGGGATCGGAAACTATGGGAGACCCAGTACTTC. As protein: CASSTHNRDRKLWETQYF.

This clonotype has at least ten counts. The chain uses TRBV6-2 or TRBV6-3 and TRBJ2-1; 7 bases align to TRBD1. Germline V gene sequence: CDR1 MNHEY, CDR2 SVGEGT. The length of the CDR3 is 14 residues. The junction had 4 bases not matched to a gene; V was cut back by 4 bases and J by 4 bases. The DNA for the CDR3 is TGTGCCAGCAGTTTGGACAGGTCTTACAATGAGCAGTTCTTC. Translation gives CASSLDRSYNEQFF.

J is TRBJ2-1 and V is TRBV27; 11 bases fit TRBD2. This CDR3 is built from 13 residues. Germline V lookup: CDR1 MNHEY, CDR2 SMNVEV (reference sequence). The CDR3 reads CASGRVPYNEQFF. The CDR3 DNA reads TGTGCTAGCGGGAGGGTCCCCTACAATGAGCAGTTCTTC.

The chain's CDR3 is CASSSWDNSYEQYF. CDR3 DNA: TGTGCCAGCAGCTCATGGGACAACTCCTACGAGCAGTACTTC. This chain links TRBV7-9 with TRBJ2-7; D may be TRBD1 (6 bases). Germline values: CDR1 SEHNR, CDR2 FQNEAQ (reference sequence). V was clipped by 4 bases and J by 0 bases, with 10 bases between them. The CDR3 is made up of 14 amino acids.

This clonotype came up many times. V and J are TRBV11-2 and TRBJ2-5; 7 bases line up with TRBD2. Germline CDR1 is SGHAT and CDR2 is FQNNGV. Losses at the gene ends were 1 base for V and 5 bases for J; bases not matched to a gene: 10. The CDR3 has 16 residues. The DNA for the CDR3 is TGTGCCAGCAGCTTAGCCCTGACTAGCTTTGTTGAGACCCAGTACTTC. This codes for CASSLALTSFVETQYF. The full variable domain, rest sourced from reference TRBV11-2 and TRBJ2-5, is EAGVAQSPRYKIIEKRQSVAFWCNPISGHATLYWYQQILGQGPKLLIQFQNNGVVDDSQLPKDRFSAERLKGVDSTLKIQPAKLEDSAVYLCASSLALTSFVETQYFGPGTRLLVL.

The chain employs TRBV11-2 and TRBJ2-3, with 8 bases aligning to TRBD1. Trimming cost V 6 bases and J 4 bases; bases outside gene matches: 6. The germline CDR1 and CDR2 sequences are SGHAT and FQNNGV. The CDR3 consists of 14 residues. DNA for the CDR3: TGTGCCAGCAGGAACAGGGGGTCGGCAGATACGCAGTATTTT. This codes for CASRNRGSADTQYF.

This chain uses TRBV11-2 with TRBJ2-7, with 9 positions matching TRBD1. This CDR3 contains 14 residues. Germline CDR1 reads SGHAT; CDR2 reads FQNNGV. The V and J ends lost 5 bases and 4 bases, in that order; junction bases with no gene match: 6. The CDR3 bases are TGTGCCAGCAGCCCTGGACAGGGGAAATACGAGCAGTACTTC. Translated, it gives CASSPGQGKYEQYF.

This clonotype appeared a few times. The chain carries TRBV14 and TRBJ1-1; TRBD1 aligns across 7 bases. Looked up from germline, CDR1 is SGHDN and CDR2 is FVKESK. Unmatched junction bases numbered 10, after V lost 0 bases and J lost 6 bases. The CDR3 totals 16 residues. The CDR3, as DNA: TGTGCCAGCAGCCAAGAAGTCGGCCCAGGGGGGCCTGAAGCTTTCTTT. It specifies CASSQEVGPGGPEAFF.

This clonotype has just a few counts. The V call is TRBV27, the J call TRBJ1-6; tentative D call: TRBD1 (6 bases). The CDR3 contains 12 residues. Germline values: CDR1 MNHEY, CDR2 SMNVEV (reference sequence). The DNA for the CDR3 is TGTTCCCCAGGGGTCCATAATTCACCCCTCCACTTT. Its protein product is CSPGVHNSPLHF.

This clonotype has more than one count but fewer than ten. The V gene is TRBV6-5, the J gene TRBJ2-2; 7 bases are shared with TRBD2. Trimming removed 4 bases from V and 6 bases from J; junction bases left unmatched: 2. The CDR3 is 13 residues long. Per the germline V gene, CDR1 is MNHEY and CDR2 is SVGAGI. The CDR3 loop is CASSSGLSGELFF. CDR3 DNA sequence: TGTGCCAGCAGTTCGGGACTATCCGGGGAGCTGTTTTTT.

CDR3 sequence: CSAYTDTQYF. The CDR3 DNA reads TGCAGCGCTTACACAGATACGCAGTATTTT. The chain employs TRBV29-1 and TRBJ2-3; D gene ambiguous. Germline V gene data show CDR1 as SQVTM and CDR2 as ANQGSEA. Trimming removed 7 bases from V and 2 bases from J, with 4 bases in between. The CDR3 contains 10 residues.

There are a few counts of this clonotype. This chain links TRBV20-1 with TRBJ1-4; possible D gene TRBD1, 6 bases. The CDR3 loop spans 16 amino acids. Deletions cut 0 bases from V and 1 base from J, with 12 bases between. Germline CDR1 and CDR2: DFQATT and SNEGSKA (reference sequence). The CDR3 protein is CSARDGRTETNEKLFF. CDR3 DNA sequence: TGCAGTGCTAGAGATGGCCGGACAGAAACTAATGAAAAACTGTTTTTT.

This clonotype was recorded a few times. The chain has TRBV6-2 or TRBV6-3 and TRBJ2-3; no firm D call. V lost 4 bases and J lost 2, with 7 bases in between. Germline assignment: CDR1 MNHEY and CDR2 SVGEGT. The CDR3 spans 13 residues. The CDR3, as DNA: TGTGCCAGCAGTTCCACAGACACAGATACGCAGTATTTT. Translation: CASSSTDTDTQYF.

In DNA, the CDR3 is TGTGCCAGCAGCCTTTCCCGGGAGCTGTTTTTT. Its translation is CASSLSRELFF. The gene calls are TRBV6-2 or TRBV6-3 and TRBJ2-2; no reliable D call. The CDR3 covers 11 residues. The germline V and J ends were trimmed by 6 bases and 9 bases, with 8 bases remaining between them. CDR1 is MNHEY, CDR2 SVGEGT, per germline.

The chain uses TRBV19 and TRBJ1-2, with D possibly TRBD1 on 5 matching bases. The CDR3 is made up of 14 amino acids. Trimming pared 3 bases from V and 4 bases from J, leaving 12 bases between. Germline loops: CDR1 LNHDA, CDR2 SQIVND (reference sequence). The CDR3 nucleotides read TGTGCCAGTAGTATCGATCTCCAGGGCTATGGCTACACCTTC. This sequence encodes CASSIDLQGYGYTF.

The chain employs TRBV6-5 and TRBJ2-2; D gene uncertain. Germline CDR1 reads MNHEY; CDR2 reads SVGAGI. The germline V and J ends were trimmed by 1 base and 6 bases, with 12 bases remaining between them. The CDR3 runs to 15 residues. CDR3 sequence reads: CASSYFAVAPGELFF. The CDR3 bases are TGTGCCAGCAGTTACTTTGCAGTCGCCCCCGGGGAGCTGTTTTTT.

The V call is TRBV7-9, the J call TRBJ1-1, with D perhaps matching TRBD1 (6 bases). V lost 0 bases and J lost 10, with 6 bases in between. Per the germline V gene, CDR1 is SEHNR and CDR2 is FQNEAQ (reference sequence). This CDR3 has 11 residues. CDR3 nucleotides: TGTGCCAGCAGCTTAGCAGGGGGAGCTTTCTTT. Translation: CASSLAGGAFF.

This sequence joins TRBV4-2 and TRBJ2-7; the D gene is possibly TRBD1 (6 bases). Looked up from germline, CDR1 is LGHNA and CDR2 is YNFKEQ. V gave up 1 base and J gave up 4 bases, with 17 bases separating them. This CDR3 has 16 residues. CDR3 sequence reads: CASSQGQESVSYEQYF. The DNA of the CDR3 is TGTGCCAGCAGCCAAGGACAGGAAAGCGTCTCATACGAGCAGTACTTC.

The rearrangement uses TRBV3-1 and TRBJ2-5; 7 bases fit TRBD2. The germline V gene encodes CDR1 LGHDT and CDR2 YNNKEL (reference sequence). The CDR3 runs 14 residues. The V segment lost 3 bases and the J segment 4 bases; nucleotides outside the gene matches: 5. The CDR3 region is CASSHPGLVETQYF. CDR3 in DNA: TGTGCCAGCAGCCACCCAGGACTAGTAGAGACCCAGTACTTC.

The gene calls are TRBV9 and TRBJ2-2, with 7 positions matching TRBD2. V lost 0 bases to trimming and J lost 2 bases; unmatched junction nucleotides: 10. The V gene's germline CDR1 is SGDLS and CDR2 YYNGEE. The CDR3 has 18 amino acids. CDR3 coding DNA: TGTGCCAGCAGCGTAGGTCGCGGGAGTAACTCAAACACCGGGGAGCTGTTTTTT. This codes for CASSVGRGSNSNTGELFF. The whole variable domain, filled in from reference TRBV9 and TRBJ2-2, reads DSGVTQTPKHLITATGQRVTLRCSPRSGDLSVYWYQQSLDQGLQFLIQYYNGEERAKGNILERFSAQQFPDLHSELNLSSLELGDSALYFCASSVGRGSNSNTGELFFGEGSRLTVL.